Below, 27 T cell receptor beta chains from the same sample are listed, as sequenced in a study of metastatic and nonmetastatic thyroid tumors. TCRdb re-called the PCR reads through MiXCR. The repertoire holds about 27,000 clones, with roughly 17% as singletons. Patients underwent thyroid surgery, and none had received any treatment before it. The source material was blood. The receptors shown here come from a male donor with papillary thyroid cancer or a benign thyroid nodule (not recorded which). Some clones in this sample may be carry-over from other donors' samples.

By sample share, this clone is medium-sized. The chain links TRBV25-1 to TRBJ2-2; 7 nucleotides agree with TRBD1. The germline V gene has CDR1 MGHDK and CDR2 SYGVNS. This CDR3 comprises 14 residues. The V and J ends lost 6 bases and 3 bases, in that order; junction bases with no gene match: 4. CDR3 coding DNA: TGTGCCAGCAGCGATGACAGGGACACCGGGGAGCTGTTTTTT. This sequence encodes CASSDDRDTGELFF.

This clone was seen many times. This chain links TRBV20-1 with TRBJ2-3; D not resolved. CDR3 length: 14 residues. Trimming left V 3 bases short and J 4 bases short, with 14 bases between. Germline loops: CDR1 DFQATT, CDR2 SNEGSKA (reference sequence). This chain's CDR3 is CSARTKRAADTQYF. The DNA for the CDR3 is TGCAGTGCTAGGACCAAGCGTGCCGCAGATACGCAGTATTTT.

This clone counts as medium-sized. The rearrangement links TRBV27 to TRBJ2-7; D is possibly TRBD1 (6 bases). Trimming stripped 6 bases from V and 0 bases from J, with 15 bases between. The CDR3 runs to 15 residues. Looked up from germline, CDR1 is MNHEY and CDR2 is SMNVEV (reference sequence). The CDR3 loop reads CASRNTGTNSYEQYF. Here the CDR3 DNA reads TGTGCCAGCAGAAATACCGGGACAAACTCCTACGAGCAGTACTTC.

This clone was recorded many times. The rearrangement joins TRBV25-1 to TRBJ1-3; 8 bases are a match to TRBD1. Germline CDR1 and CDR2: MGHDK and SYGVNS. CDR3 length equals 15 residues. Trimming removed 2 bases from V and 4 bases from J; junction bases left unmatched: 4. The CDR3 loop reads CASSEQGAMGNTIYF. Here the CDR3 DNA reads TGTGCCAGCAGTGAACAGGGGGCAATGGGAAACACCATATATTTT.

This clone was detected many times. The chain uses TRBV5-5 and TRBJ1-5; 10 positions agree with TRBD1. Germline-derived CDR1 and CDR2 are SGHKS and YYEKEE (reference sequence). The length of the CDR3 is 16 residues. Trimming took 0 bases from V and 6 from J; bases not matched to a gene: 6. In DNA form, the CDR3 reads TGTGCCAGCAGCTTGGCGGGACAGGGGAGGATTCAGCCCCAGCATTTT. It encodes CASSLAGQGRIQPQHF. Full variable domain (outside the CDR3, taken from reference TRBV5-5 and TRBJ1-5): DAGVTQSPTHLIKTRGQQVTLRCSPISGHKSVSWYQQVLGQGPQFIFQYYEKEERGRGNFPDRFSARQFPNYSSELNVNALLLGDSALYLCASSLAGQGRIQPQHFGDGTRLSIL.

As for this clone: Other DNA sequences in this specimen translate into the identical CDR3. J is TRBJ2-7 and V is TRBV11-1; D is undetermined. Germline loops: CDR1 SGHAT, CDR2 FQDESV (reference sequence). Trimming took off 5 bases at V and 2 bases at J, with 19 bases between the two ends. CDR3 length: 16 amino acids. The CDR3 nucleotides are TGTGCCAGCAGCCCGTCTGGCGGCCACGCTCCCTACGAGCAGTACTTC. It encodes CASSPSGGHAPYEQYF.

This clone was counted ten times or more. The chain has TRBV6-1 and TRBJ1-1; the D gene is possibly TRBD1 (6 bases). The CDR3 is made up of 11 amino acids. Germline CDR1 and CDR2: MNHNS and SASEGT. V gave up 4 bases and J gave up 11 bases, with 11 bases separating them. The CDR3 region has the DNA TGTGCCAGCAGTGCAGGGGCGCAGGCTTTCTTT. This translates into CASSAGAQAFF.

A word on this clone: Since no conserved phenylalanine or tryptophan closes the CDR3, a read error is the likely cause. The genes are TRBV5-1 and TRBJ2-2, with D unclear. The CDR3 totals 17 residues. The germline V gene encodes CDR1 SGHRS and CDR2 YFSETQ. V was shortened by 1 base and J by 8 bases, with 21 bases between the two germline ends. The CDR3 region is CASSLSLLTPQRGELFY. The CDR3 DNA sequence: TGCGCCAGCAGCTTGAGTCTGCTAACTCCCCAGAGGGGGGAGCTGTTTTAT.

The CDR3 nucleotides are TGTGCCAGCAGACCATCTCGGACTAGCGGGAGGGATACGCAGTATTTT. Amino acids: CASRPSRTSGRDTQYF. The genes are TRBV7-3 and TRBJ2-3; 14 bases align to TRBD2. CDR1 and CDR2 from the germline V gene are SGHTA and FQGTGA. Unmatched junction bases numbered 8, after V lost 6 bases and J lost 6 bases. The CDR3 extends over 16 amino acids.

In its sample, this clone was seen many times. As DNA, the CDR3 is TGCAGCGTTGTCCTTCAGTCGGGCACCATATATTTT. It specifies CSVVLQSGTIYF. This rearrangement joins TRBV29-1 to TRBJ1-3; D is unresolved. The germline V and J ends were trimmed by 4 bases and 9 bases, with 13 bases remaining between them. Germline-derived CDR1 and CDR2 are SQVTM and ANQGSEA. This CDR3 comprises 12 residues.

This clone was detected ten times or more. The chain uses TRBV6-1 and TRBJ2-7, with 8 bases aligning to TRBD1. With V trimmed by 6 bases and J by 6 bases, 7 bases remained unmatched. The CDR3 is 13 residues long. Looked up from germline, CDR1 is MNHNS and CDR2 is SASEGT. The CDR3 spells CASRQQGVFEQYF. The CDR3 DNA reads as TGTGCCAGCAGACAACAGGGGGTCTTCGAGCAGTACTTC.

This clone was counted ten times or more. One end of the junction varies from germline; a read error may be responsible. The J gene is TRBJ2-7, the V gene TRBV28; 7 bases map to TRBD1. Germline CDR1 reads MDHEN; CDR2 reads SYDVKM. The CDR3 covers 12 residues. The CDR3 is CASTDRVHEQCF. The CDR3 DNA follows: TGTGCCAGCACCGACAGGGTCCACGAGCAGTGCTTC.

This clone was recorded at least ten times. The rearrangement uses TRBV15 and TRBJ2-7, with D possibly being TRBD2 (5 bases). The CDR3 length is 14 residues. The V gene lost 5 bases and the J gene lost 0 bases, with 11 bases spanning the gap. CDR1 LNHNV and CDR2 YYDKDF come from the germline V gene (reference sequence). CDR3 DNA sequence: TGTGCCACCAGCCCCCGGGGAGACTCCTACGAGCAGTACTTC. Amino acid sequence: CATSPRGDSYEQYF.

This chain links TRBV5-8 with TRBJ2-7; a possible D gene is TRBD1 (6 bases). The CDR3 is made up of 14 amino acids. Germline CDR1 is SGHTS and CDR2 is YDEGEE. Trimming cost V 4 bases and J 5 bases, with 16 bases left between them. The CDR3 DNA reads as TGTGCCAGCAGCGGCGACAGGTCTCAGGACGAGCAGTACTTC. This encodes CASSGDRSQDEQYF.

Ten or more counts support this clone. Other DNA sequences in this sample translate to the same CDR3. The chain carries TRBV6-1 and TRBJ1-1; TRBD1 agrees at 7 bases. This CDR3 has 15 amino acids. V was clipped by 6 bases and J by 5 bases; unmatched bases: 12. CDR1 and CDR2 (germline): MNHNS, SASEGT. In nucleotides, the CDR3 is TGTGCCAGCAGGGACACAGGTAGGGGGCGGACTGAAGCTTTCTTT. Translating it yields CASRDTGRGRTEAFF.

This clone was seen repeatedly, ten times or more. This sequence joins TRBV19 and TRBJ2-1; 13 bases agree with TRBD2. Germline values: CDR1 LNHDA, CDR2 SQIVND (reference sequence). Trimming cost V 3 bases and J 6 bases; bases outside gene matches: 5. This CDR3 has 16 residues. The CDR3 is CASSILTSGRPNEQFF. DNA for the CDR3: TGTGCCAGTAGTATCCTGACTAGCGGGAGGCCCAATGAGCAGTTCTTC.

This clone occurred a few times. V gene TRBV19 combines with J gene TRBJ2-2, with TRBD2 identical over 8 bases. The CDR3 sequence is 14 residues long. CDR1 LNHDA and CDR2 SQIVND come from the germline V gene (reference sequence). J was trimmed by 6 bases and V by 5 bases; bases with no gene match: 5. The CDR3 sequence is CASSPGLGAGELFF. The CDR3 DNA reads TGTGCCAGTAGTCCGGGACTAGGTGCCGGGGAGCTGTTTTTT. Variable domain in full (rest from reference TRBV19 and TRBJ2-2): DGGITQSPKYLFRKEGQNVTLSCEQNLNHDAMYWYRQDPGQGLRLIYYSQIVNDFQKGDIAEGYSVSREKKESFPLTVTSAQKNPTAFYLCASSPGLGAGELFFGEGSRLTVL.

This clone was detected once. The chain combines TRBV18 with TRBJ2-7; D ambiguous. Trimming cost V 1 base and J 5 bases, with 15 bases left between them. The CDR3 totals 15 residues. Germline assignment: CDR1 KGHSH and CDR2 LQKENI. CDR3 protein: CASSPRGYLGDEQYF. DNA for the CDR3: TGTGCCAGCTCACCACGGGGTTATCTTGGAGACGAGCAGTACTTC.

The CDR3 sequence is CASSLVGTSGATDTQYF. DNA for the CDR3: TGCGCCAGCAGCTTGGTGGGGACTAGCGGAGCCACAGATACGCAGTATTTT. V usage is TRBV5-1 and J usage is TRBJ2-3, with 11 bases lining up with TRBD2. The CDR3 is 17 amino acids. The junction had 5 bases not matched to a gene; V was cut back by 0 bases and J by 2 bases. Looked up from germline, CDR1 is SGHRS and CDR2 is YFSETQ.

This clone came up many times. The chain couples TRBV19 to TRBJ2-3; D perhaps matches TRBD1 (7 bases). Trimming shortened V by 0 bases and J by 5 bases, and 21 bases separated the two germline ends. CDR1 and CDR2 (germline): LNHDA, SQIVND (reference sequence). This CDR3 has 18 residues. The CDR3 DNA sequence: TGTGCCAGTAGTATAGATCGCCTCGGACAGGAGGGTCAAGATACGCAGTATTTT. This encodes CASSIDRLGQEGQDTQYF.

In its sample, this clone was seen many times. CDR3 coding DNA: TGCAGCGCCGTGGGGGGAGGGGTCTACGAGCAGTACTTC. Its translation is CSAVGGGVYEQYF. This chain connects TRBV29-1 to TRBJ2-7; 7 positions match TRBD2. Germline V lookup: CDR1 SQVTM, CDR2 ANQGSEA. This CDR3 contains 13 residues. V dropped 7 bases and J dropped 3; count of bases not matched to a gene: 9.

This clone showed up many times. The V gene is TRBV14, the J gene TRBJ2-3, with D maybe TRBD1 (5 bases). V shed 5 bases and J shed 0 bases, with 15 bases lying between them. The CDR3 extends over 16 amino acids. Germline CDR1 reads SGHDN; CDR2 reads FVKESK. The CDR3 loop reads CASSRDRVWSTDTQYF. In DNA, the CDR3 is TGTGCCAGCAGCAGAGACAGAGTGTGGAGCACAGATACGCAGTATTTT.

Concerning this clone itself: The junction does not match germline at one end; this may be a read error. The chain carries TRBV28 and TRBJ2-7; D remains ambiguous. The CDR3 is 16 residues long. Germline loops: CDR1 MDHEN, CDR2 SYDVKM. CDR3 residues: CASNGWGSQSSHEQYF. CDR3 DNA: TGTGCCAGCAACGGGTGGGGTTCGCAGAGCTCCCACGAGCAGTACTTC.

This clone showed up many times. The chain has TRBV9 and TRBJ2-3; either TRBD1 or TRBD2 may fit D (6 bases each). Germline V gives CDR1 SGDLS, CDR2 YYNGEE. The length of the CDR3 is 15 residues. V was pared by 0 bases and J by 2 bases, with 10 bases between. This chain's CDR3 is CASSVGGALTDTQYF. For the CDR3, the DNA is TGTGCCAGCAGCGTAGGGGGGGCCCTCACAGATACGCAGTATTTT.

This clone was seen repeatedly, ten times or more. The CDR3 nucleotides are TGTGCCAGCAGCTTGGGGGCAGGGTCCTACGAGCAGTACTTC. Its protein product is CASSLGAGSYEQYF. The V and J genes are TRBV5-6 and TRBJ2-7, with D possibly matching TRBD1 (5 bases). The CDR3 loop spans 14 amino acids. Germline values: CDR1 SGHDT, CDR2 YYEEEE. V was shortened by 0 bases and J by 1 base, with 8 bases between the two germline ends.

This clone was seen repeatedly, ten times or more. Just one base apart from a much larger clone, this may be a read error. Because it lacks the conserved phenylalanine or tryptophan at the end, this CDR3 is likely a read error. This chain connects TRBV4-2 to TRBJ2-7; 12 bases are a match to TRBD1. J was trimmed by 7 bases and V by 1 base; bases with no gene match: 8. The CDR3 spans 16 residues. Germline CDR1 reads LGHNA; CDR2 reads YNFKEQ. The CDR3 reads CASSQGAGQGAEEQYS. CDR3 nucleotide sequence: TGTGCCAGCAGCCAAGGGGCGGGACAGGGGGCAGAGGAGCAGTACTCC.

This clone showed up many times. The chain joins TRBV7-2 to TRBJ1-5; D call uncertain. The CDR3 loop spans 13 amino acids. Germline CDR1 SGHTA, CDR2 FQGNSA. The V and J ends lost 1 base and 7 bases respectively, with 8 bases between them. The CDR3 loop is CASSLGRWQPQHF. The CDR3 DNA reads as TGTGCCAGCAGCTTAGGAAGATGGCAGCCCCAGCATTTT.